The 5 T cell receptor beta chains below come from one sample, sequenced in a study of shared clonotypes between healthy human individuals. Generated by immunoSEQ multiplex PCR, the TCRdb table keeps only in-frame clones and is missing some. The sample comprises about 2 million clones, over 85% of which are singletons, and 1.2% rests with the top ten. CD45RO-negative, CCR7-positively selected cells formed the naive CD8 fraction, excluding terminally differentiated effector memory CD45RA+ cells. The specimen was naive CD8+ T cells sorted from blood. The receptors originated from a man aged 18 to 30 in good health.

This rearrangement joins TRBV6-1 to TRBJ2-7, with D possibly TRBD2 on 5 matching bases. V lost 0 bases and J 3 bases, leaving 9 bases between the germline ends. This CDR3 spans 14 amino acids. CDR1 MNHNS and CDR2 SASEGT come from the germline V gene. CDR3 protein: CASSEALGNYEQYF. The CDR3, as DNA: TGTGCCAGCAGTGAAGCGCTCGGGAACTACGAGCAGTACTTC.

The V gene is TRBV6-6, the J gene TRBJ2-2; perhaps TRBD2 as D (5 bases). The CDR3 spans 12 residues. The ends were cut back, 7 bases at V and 6 bases at J, with 9 bases in the middle. CDR1 and CDR2 (germline): MNHNY, SVGAGI (reference sequence). CDR3 sequence reads: CASTEGPGELFF. In DNA, the CDR3 is TGTGCCAGCACCGAGGGCCCCGGGGAGCTGTTTTTT.

The chain carries TRBV27 and TRBJ2-1; D remains unclear. This CDR3 has 12 residues. V lost 6 bases and J 8 bases, leaving 11 bases between the germline ends. In germline, CDR1 is MNHEY, CDR2 SMNVEV (reference sequence). In DNA form, the CDR3 reads TGTGCCAGCAGACCAGGATGGGATGAGCAGTTCTTC. This gives the protein CASRPGWDEQFF.

V gene TRBV5-1 combines with J gene TRBJ2-1; perhaps TRBD1 as D (7 bases). The CDR3 has 13 residues. Trimming cost V 4 bases and J 5 bases, with 10 bases left between them. Germline CDR1 is SGHRS and CDR2 is YFSETQ. The CDR3 is CASSGGTDNEQFF. The DNA for the CDR3 is TGCGCCAGCAGCGGCGGGACAGACAATGAGCAGTTCTTC.

This clone was seen just once. A read error is possible here, since a much larger clone lies one base away. The V gene is TRBV28, the J gene TRBJ2-2, with unresolved D. Germline values: CDR1 MDHEN, CDR2 SYDVKM. V lost 6 bases and J 1 base, leaving 3 bases between the germline ends. The CDR3 totals 12 residues. The CDR3 nucleotides read TGTGCCAGCAGCCGGAACACCGGGGAGCTGTTTTTT. Encoded protein: CASSRNTGELFF.